This T cell receptor (beta chain) was profiled in a study of shared clonotypes between healthy human individuals. The wider study: Each donor's CD4 naive and CD4 memory cells filled three plates apiece, CD8 naive two, and CD8 memory one.

V dropped 0 bases and J dropped 3 bases, with 13 bases sitting between them. Per germline, CDR1 ENHRY and CDR2 SYGVKD. There are 16 residues in the CDR3. Genomic DNA (from each subset) was split evenly across several immunoSEQ plates. This table comes from immunoSEQ multiplex PCR, and its TCRdb copy is limited to in-frame clones, with some not included. The data contain roughly 2,000,000 clones, around 93% of them singletons. Terminally differentiated effector memory CD45RA+ cells were excluded from the naive CD8 cells, which were CD45RO-negative and positively selected for CCR7. The sample was naive CD8+ T cells from PBMCs. The chain links TRBV10-3 to TRBJ2-3; D possibly corresponds to TRBD2 (5 bases). The receptor was derived from a man between 18 and 35 years old in good health. Some clones in this sample may be carry-over from other donors' samples. The CDR3 reads CAISESEGVGTDTQYF. The CDR3 nucleotides are TGTGCCATCAGTGAGTCCGAGGGAGTGGGAACAGATACGCAGTATTTT.